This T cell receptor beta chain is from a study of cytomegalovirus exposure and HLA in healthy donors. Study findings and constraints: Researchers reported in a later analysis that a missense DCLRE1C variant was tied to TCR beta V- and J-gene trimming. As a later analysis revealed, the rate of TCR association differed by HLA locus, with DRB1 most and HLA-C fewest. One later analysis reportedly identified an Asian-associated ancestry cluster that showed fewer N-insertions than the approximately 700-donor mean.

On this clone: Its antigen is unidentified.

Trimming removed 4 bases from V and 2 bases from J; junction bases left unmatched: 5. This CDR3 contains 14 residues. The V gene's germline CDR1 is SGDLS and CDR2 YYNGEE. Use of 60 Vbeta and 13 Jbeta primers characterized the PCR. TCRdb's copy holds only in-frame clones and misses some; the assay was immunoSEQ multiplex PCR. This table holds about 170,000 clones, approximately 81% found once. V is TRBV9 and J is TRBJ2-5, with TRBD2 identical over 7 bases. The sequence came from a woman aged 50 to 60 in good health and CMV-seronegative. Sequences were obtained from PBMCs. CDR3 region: CASSPTSVQETQYF. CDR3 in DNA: TGTGCCAGCAGCCCTACTAGCGTTCAAGAGACCCAGTACTTC.